The 31 T cell receptor beta chains given below trace back to one sample, sequenced in a study of blood T cells in healthy people across ages. A second PCR of 7 to 11 cycles used a sample-barcoded 5' primer and a J-beta primer mix. From the 5' RACE reads, TCRdb called clonotypes with MiXCR, one entry per CDR3 protein. The sample contains more than 1,000,000 distinct CDR3 sequences, 20% to 25% of which appear only once. These data were also reused for a study on T cells of mothers and their children.

The material sequenced was blood. The receptors derive from a girl between 2 and 10 years old in good health.

This clonotype showed up just a few times. This rearrangement joins TRBV20-1 to TRBJ2-5; TRBD1 matches 7 bases. The CDR3 is 14 residues long. The germline V gene has CDR1 DFQATT and CDR2 SNEGSKA (reference sequence). V shed 4 bases and J 1 base; nucleotides not matched to a gene: 6. CDR3 in amino acids: CSAKQGQTQETQYF. The CDR3 coding sequence is TGCAGTGCTAAGCAGGGACAGACCCAAGAGACCCAGTACTTC.

The chain carries TRBV19 and TRBJ2-5, with D possibly TRBD2 on 6 matching bases. Trimming took off 5 bases at V and 4 bases at J, with 14 bases between the two ends. Per the germline V gene, CDR1 is LNHDA and CDR2 is SQIVND (reference sequence). This CDR3 comprises 14 residues. CDR3 sequence reads: CASSFTGDLETQYF. The DNA for the CDR3 is TGTGCCAGTAGTTTCACGGGAGATCTAGAGACCCAGTACTTC.

This clonotype was recorded a few times. One end of the junction does not line up with germline, which may come from a read error. V is TRBV2 and J is TRBJ2-4; 8 bases map to TRBD1. This CDR3 contains 13 residues. The germline V gene has CDR1 SNHLY and CDR2 FYNNEI. CDR3 residues: CTSSGRGQYIQYF. The CDR3 DNA is TGTACCAGCAGTGGCAGGGGGCAGTACATTCAGTACTTC.

The J gene is TRBJ2-7, the V gene TRBV18, with TRBD2 identical over 13 bases. From germline, CDR1 is KGHSH and CDR2 LQKENI. The CDR3 has 17 amino acids. Unmatched junction bases numbered 7, after V lost 3 bases and J lost 2 bases. CDR3 sequence: CASSPAGLAGIPYEQYF. The CDR3 DNA sequence: TGTGCCAGCTCACCGGCGGGACTAGCGGGGATCCCCTACGAGCAGTACTTC.

This clonotype is a singleton in its sample. The rearrangement joins TRBV4-3 to TRBJ2-1, with D tentatively TRBD1 (5 bases). Germline CDR1 is LGHNA and CDR2 is YSLEER. The V gene lost 2 bases and the J gene lost 0 bases, with 8 bases spanning the gap. The CDR3 runs 15 residues. DNA for the CDR3: TGCGCCAGCAGCCAACACAGGAGCTCCTACAATGAGCAGTTCTTC. Translating it yields CASSQHRSSYNEQFF.

In its sample, this clonotype was seen many times. This chain's CDR3 is CASSPWSSGANVLTF. For the CDR3, the DNA is TGTGCCAGCAGCCCCTGGTCCTCTGGGGCCAACGTCCTGACTTTC. The chain is built from TRBV28 and TRBJ2-6, with D unresolved. Germline V CDR1 and CDR2: MDHEN, SYDVKM. The CDR3 consists of 15 residues. V was trimmed by 6 bases and J by 0 bases, leaving 9 bases between them.

The DNA for the CDR3 is TGCGCCAGCAGCTTTGGGGGGGTACTGCCAGAGACCCAGTACTTC. Its protein is CASSFGGVLPETQYF. This chain joins TRBV5-1 and TRBJ2-1, with 7 bases that match TRBD2. Near its end, the DNA agrees better with TRBJ2-5, so the J call may be wrong. Germline V gene lookup returns CDR1 SGHRS and CDR2 YFSETQ. This CDR3 has 15 residues.

This clonotype was observed a handful of times. This rearrangement joins TRBV29-1 to TRBJ2-1, with D uncertain. Germline V gene lookup returns CDR1 SQVTM and CDR2 ANQGSEA. The CDR3 is 13 residues long. Between the trimmed V and J ends, which lost 4 bases and 10 bases, there was a span of 17 bases. The CDR3 region is CSVALGSGREQFF. CDR3 nucleotide sequence: TGCAGCGTTGCTTTAGGTTCCGGCAGGGAGCAGTTCTTC.

The chain couples TRBV13 to TRBJ1-2; 7 positions agree with TRBD1. The V gene end was trimmed by 0 bases and the J gene end by 4 bases; junction bases not matched to a gene: 11. The length of the CDR3 is 17 residues. Per the germline V gene, CDR1 is PRHDT and CDR2 is FYEKMQ (reference sequence). The CDR3 nucleotides are TGTGCCAGCAGCTTAGGAGTGATGACAGGGTTTGCCTATGGCTACACCTTC. Residues: CASSLGVMTGFAYGYTF.

The chain couples TRBV28 to TRBJ2-5, with 10 bases matching TRBD2. TRBJ2-7 explains the end of the DNA better; the J call may be wrong. Per germline, CDR1 MDHEN and CDR2 SYDVKM. The CDR3 loop spans 16 amino acids. CDR3 sequence (DNA): TGTGCCAGCAGTAGCCCTAGCGGGAGACTCCTTTACGAGCAGTACTTC. Amino acids: CASSSPSGRLLYEQYF.

This clonotype has only a few counts. The gene calls are TRBV4-1 and TRBJ2-7, with D possibly matching TRBD2 (6 bases). Germline V gene lookup returns CDR1 MGHRA and CDR2 YSYEKL. The CDR3 extends over 17 amino acids. Trimming removed 4 bases at V and 5 bases at J, with 24 bases between. The DNA for the CDR3 is TGCGCCAGCAGCCGATACTTTCGGGACTTAGGATCCCACGAGCAGTACTTC. This sequence encodes CASSRYFRDLGSHEQYF.

This rearrangement joins TRBV7-9 to TRBJ2-5; TRBD1 matches 7 bases. The J call is uncertain, as TRBJ2-7 better fits the DNA end. The CDR3 sequence is 15 residues long. Germline CDR1 and CDR2: SEHNR and FQNEAQ (reference sequence). CDR3 amino acids: CASSPSGTEPYEQYF. The CDR3 DNA follows: TGTGCCAGCAGCCCGTCAGGGACAGAACCCTACGAGCAGTACTTC.

This chain connects TRBV7-3 to TRBJ2-2; tentatively, D is TRBD1 (6 bases). CDR1 and CDR2 from the germline V gene are SGHTA and FQGTGA. The CDR3 loop spans 16 amino acids. V was shortened by 5 bases and J by 6 bases, with 19 bases between the two germline ends. The DNA of the CDR3 is TGTGCCAGCAGCGAACAGGGTCCTGGGGTGTCCGGGGAGCTGTTTTTT. It is translated as CASSEQGPGVSGELFF.

This clonotype was observed a handful of times. The conserved final phenylalanine or tryptophan is absent from the CDR3, which likely points to a read error. This chain links TRBV7-9 with TRBJ2-5; maybe TRBD1 (5 bases). This CDR3 has 14 amino acids. The V end lost 6 bases, the J end lost 2 bases, and 13 bases lay between the germline ends. Germline V gene lookup returns CDR1 SEHNR and CDR2 FQNEAQ (reference sequence). The CDR3 sequence is CASSPPQGQETQYL. In nucleotides, the CDR3 is TGTGCCAGCAGTCCACCCCAGGGACAAGAGACCCAGTACCTC.

The rearrangement joins TRBV20-1 to TRBJ1-2; D is perhaps TRBD1 (6 bases). The CDR3 runs to 15 residues. The V end was cut by 6 bases, the J end by 0 bases, with 17 bases between. The germline V gene has CDR1 DFQATT and CDR2 SNEGSKA (reference sequence). Here the CDR3 DNA reads TGCAGTGCGCGCCCTGGGGGGGCTTCTAACTATGGCTACACCTTC. Protein product: CSARPGGASNYGYTF.

This clonotype turned up a few times. This chain connects TRBV20-1 to TRBJ2-1; the match to TRBD2 covers 7 bases. V trimming: 6 bases; J trimming: 0 bases; junction bases outside the gene matches: 11. Germline V gene lookup returns CDR1 DFQATT and CDR2 SNEGSKA (reference sequence). CDR3 length: 16 residues. CDR3 loop: CSARALGGSSYNEQFF. The CDR3, as DNA: TGCAGTGCCCGGGCCCTCGGCGGGAGCTCCTACAATGAGCAGTTCTTC.

The J gene is TRBJ2-3, the V gene TRBV6-4; D possibly corresponds to TRBD1 (6 bases). The CDR3 has 14 amino acids. Trimming stripped 4 bases from V and 4 bases from J, with 12 bases between. Germline V lookup: CDR1 MRHNA, CDR2 SNTAGT. The CDR3 loop reads CASSASWGPDTQYF. The CDR3 DNA follows: TGTGCCAGCAGTGCTTCGTGGGGGCCAGATACGCAGTATTTT.

This clonotype appeared a few times. The rearrangement joins TRBV5-1 to TRBJ1-1; TRBD1 aligns across 9 bases. J was trimmed by 10 bases and V by 0 bases; bases with no gene match: 7. The CDR3 totals 14 residues. Per germline, CDR1 SGHRS and CDR2 YFSETQ. The CDR3 reads CASSLAGQGNPAFF. In DNA, the CDR3 is TGCGCCAGCAGCTTGGCGGGACAGGGTAACCCAGCTTTCTTT.

This sequence joins TRBV15 and TRBJ1-5; D ambiguous. The CDR3 covers 14 residues. V gave up 5 bases and J gave up 6 bases, with 14 bases separating them. Germline CDR1 is LNHNV and CDR2 is YYDKDF (reference sequence). CDR3 loop: CATSLAMGGQPQHF. The CDR3 nucleotides read TGTGCCACCAGCCTCGCGATGGGAGGTCAGCCCCAGCATTTT.

The gene calls are TRBV5-1 and TRBJ2-6; D ambiguous. Germline CDR1 is SGHRS and CDR2 is YFSETQ. The V end was cut by 1 base, the J end by 4 bases, with 9 bases between. CDR3 length: 15 amino acids. The CDR3 spells CASSLWESGANVLTF. In DNA form, the CDR3 reads TGCGCCAGCAGCTTGTGGGAATCCGGGGCCAACGTCCTGACTTTC.

The rearrangement links TRBV28 to TRBJ2-7, with a tentative D call TRBD2 (6 bases). Germline V gene lookup returns CDR1 MDHEN and CDR2 SYDVKM. This CDR3 has 14 amino acids. V was trimmed by 3 bases and J by 0 bases, leaving 9 bases between them. CDR3 sequence reads: CASSFIAASYEQYF. The CDR3 nucleotides are TGTGCCAGCAGTTTTATAGCGGCCTCCTACGAGCAGTACTTC.

This chain connects TRBV20-1 to TRBJ2-7; 12 bases agree with TRBD2. Germline V lookup: CDR1 DFQATT, CDR2 SNEGSKA (reference sequence). V shed 3 bases and J 7 bases; nucleotides not matched to a gene: 7. This CDR3 has 14 amino acids. The CDR3 reads CSASGGLAGTEQYF. The CDR3 region has the DNA TGCAGTGCTAGTGGCGGACTAGCGGGGACTGAGCAGTACTTC.

There are a few counts of this clonotype. This chain connects TRBV27 to TRBJ1-5; D uncertain. Trimming stripped 10 bases from V and 2 bases from J, with 9 bases between. The CDR3 extends over 12 amino acids. CDR1 and CDR2 from the germline V gene are MNHEY and SMNVEV (reference sequence). The CDR3 DNA is TGTGCCACCGGCCTGGGCAATCAGCCCCAGCATTTT. It yields the protein CATGLGNQPQHF.

The chain combines TRBV11-1 with TRBJ2-1; 7 bases align to TRBD1. Germline CDR1 is SGHAT and CDR2 is FQDESV (reference sequence). CDR3 length: 14 amino acids. J was trimmed by 2 bases and V by 7 bases; bases with no gene match: 5. The CDR3 nucleotides read TGTGCCAGCACCCCAGGGGGTACCTACAATGAGCAGTTCTTC. It codes for CASTPGGTYNEQFF.

This clonotype was counted a few times. A much larger clone is a single base away; this may be a read error. The chain is built from TRBV28 and TRBJ2-2; D possibly corresponds to TRBD1 (5 bases). The CDR3 has 14 amino acids. Trimming shortened V by 7 bases and J by 5 bases, and 14 bases separated the two germline ends. Germline CDR1 reads MDHEN; CDR2 reads SYDVKM. For the CDR3, the DNA is TGTGCCAGCACCCACTGGGGCTGGACCGGGGAGCTGTTTTTT. Its translation: CASTHWGWTGELFF.

This clonotype was observed a few times. A read error may account for a junction end that differs from germline. The J gene is TRBJ1-5, the V gene TRBV6-6; the D is unclear. CDR1 and CDR2 (germline): MNHNY, SVGAGI (reference sequence). This CDR3 is 12 amino acids long. CDR3 protein: CAIGSSNRPQHF. The DNA of the CDR3 is TGTGCCATAGGATCCAGCAATCGGCCCCAGCATTTT.

The V and J genes are TRBV12-3 or TRBV12-4 and TRBJ1-5; D gene unclear. V shed 1 base and J shed 7 bases, with 8 bases lying between them. CDR3 length: 13 amino acids. The CDR3 protein is CASSLEGLQPQHF. CDR3 DNA sequence: TGTGCCAGCAGTTTAGAAGGGTTGCAGCCCCAGCATTTT.

This chain uses TRBV6-6 with TRBJ2-5; tentatively, D is TRBD1 (6 bases). Trimming stripped 5 bases from V and 5 bases from J, with 21 bases between. Looked up from germline, CDR1 is MNHNY and CDR2 is SVGAGI (reference sequence). This CDR3 is 16 amino acids long. The CDR3 loop is CASSPGQFLTWETQYF. The CDR3, as DNA: TGTGCCAGCAGTCCCGGACAGTTCTTAACCTGGGAGACCCAGTACTTC.

The chain couples TRBV29-1 to TRBJ2-1; 12 positions match TRBD2. Germline assignment: CDR1 SQVTM and CDR2 ANQGSEA. V trimming: 4 bases; J trimming: 9 bases; junction bases outside the gene matches: 4. The CDR3 covers 13 residues. The CDR3 spells CSVGLAGEGEQFF. CDR3 nucleotide sequence: TGCAGCGTTGGACTAGCGGGAGAGGGTGAGCAGTTCTTC.

The genes are TRBV5-1 and TRBJ1-1; D unresolved. The CDR3 contains 16 residues. Trimming stripped 4 bases from V and 1 base from J, with 17 bases between. Germline V CDR1 and CDR2: SGHRS, YFSETQ. DNA of the CDR3: TGCGCCAGCAGCCCTCGTAAGGGTTTGAAGAACACTGAAGCTTTCTTT. Translated: CASSPRKGLKNTEAFF. Based on the CDR3 plus reference TRBV5-1 and TRBJ1-1, the full variable domain is KAGVTQTPRYLIKTRGQQVTLSCSPISGHRSVSWYQQTPGQGLQFLFEYFSETQRNKGNFPGRFSGRQFSNSRSEMNVSTLELGDSALYLCASSPRKGLKNTEAFFGQGTRLTVV.

This clonotype has a handful of counts. The chain has TRBV10-3 and TRBJ2-3; TRBD2 might be the D (6 bases). V was trimmed by 5 bases and J by 4 bases, leaving 19 bases between them. The CDR3 is made up of 16 amino acids. The germline CDR1 and CDR2 sequences are ENHRY and SYGVKD. DNA for the CDR3: TGTGCCATCAGTTCGGAGGGCGCAGGGTGGGCAGATACGCAGTATTTT. Encoded protein: CAISSEGAGWADTQYF.